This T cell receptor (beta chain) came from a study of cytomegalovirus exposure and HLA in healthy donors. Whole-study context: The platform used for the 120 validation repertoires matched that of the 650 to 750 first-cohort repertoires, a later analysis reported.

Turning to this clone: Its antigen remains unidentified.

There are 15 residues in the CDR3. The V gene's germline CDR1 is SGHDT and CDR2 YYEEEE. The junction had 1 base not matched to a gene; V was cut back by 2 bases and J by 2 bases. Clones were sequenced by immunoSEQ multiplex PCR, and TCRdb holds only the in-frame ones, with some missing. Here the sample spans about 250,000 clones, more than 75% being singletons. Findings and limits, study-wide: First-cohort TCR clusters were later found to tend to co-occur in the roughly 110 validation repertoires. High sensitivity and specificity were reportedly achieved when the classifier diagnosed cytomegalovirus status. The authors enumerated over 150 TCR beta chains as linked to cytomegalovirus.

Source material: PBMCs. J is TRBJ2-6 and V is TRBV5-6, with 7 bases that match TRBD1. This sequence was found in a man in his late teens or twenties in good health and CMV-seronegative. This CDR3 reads CASSLDRAGANVLTF. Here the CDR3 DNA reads TGTGCCAGCAGCTTAGACAGGGCTGGGGCCAACGTCCTGACTTTC.